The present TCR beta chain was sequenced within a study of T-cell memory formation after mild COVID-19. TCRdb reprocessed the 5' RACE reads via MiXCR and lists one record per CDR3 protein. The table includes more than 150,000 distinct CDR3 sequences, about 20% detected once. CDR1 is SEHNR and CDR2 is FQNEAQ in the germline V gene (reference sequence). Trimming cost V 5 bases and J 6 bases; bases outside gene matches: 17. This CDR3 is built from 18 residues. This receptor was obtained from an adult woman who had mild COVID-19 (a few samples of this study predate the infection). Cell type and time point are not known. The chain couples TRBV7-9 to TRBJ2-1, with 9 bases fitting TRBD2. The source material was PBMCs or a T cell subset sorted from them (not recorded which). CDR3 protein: CASSPGGSSGRSGNEQFF. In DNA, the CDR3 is TGTGCCAGCAGCCCCGGGGGTAGTAGCGGGAGAAGCGGCAATGAGCAGTTCTTC.